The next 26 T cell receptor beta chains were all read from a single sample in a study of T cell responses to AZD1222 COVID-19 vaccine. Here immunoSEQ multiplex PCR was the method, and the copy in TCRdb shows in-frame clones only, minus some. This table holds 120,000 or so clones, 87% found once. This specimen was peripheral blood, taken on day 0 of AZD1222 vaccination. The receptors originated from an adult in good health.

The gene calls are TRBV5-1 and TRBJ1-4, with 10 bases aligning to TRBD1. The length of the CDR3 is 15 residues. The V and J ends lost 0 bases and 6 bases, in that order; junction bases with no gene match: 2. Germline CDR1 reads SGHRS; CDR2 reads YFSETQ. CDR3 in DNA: TGCGCCAGCAGCTTGGCCGGGACAGGGGATGAAAAACTGTTTTTT. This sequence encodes CASSLAGTGDEKLFF.

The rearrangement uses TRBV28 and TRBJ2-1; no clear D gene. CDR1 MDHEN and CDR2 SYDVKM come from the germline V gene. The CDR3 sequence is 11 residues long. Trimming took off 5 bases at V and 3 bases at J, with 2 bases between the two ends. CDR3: CASSLYNEQFF. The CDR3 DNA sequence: TGTGCCAGCAGTCTCTACAATGAGCAGTTCTTC.

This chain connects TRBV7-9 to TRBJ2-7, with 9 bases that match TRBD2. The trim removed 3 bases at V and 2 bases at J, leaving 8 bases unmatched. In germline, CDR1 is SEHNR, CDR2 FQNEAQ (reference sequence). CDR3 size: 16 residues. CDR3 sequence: CASSLFSGSFTYEQYF. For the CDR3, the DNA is TGTGCCAGCAGCTTGTTTAGCGGGAGCTTCACCTACGAGCAGTACTTC.

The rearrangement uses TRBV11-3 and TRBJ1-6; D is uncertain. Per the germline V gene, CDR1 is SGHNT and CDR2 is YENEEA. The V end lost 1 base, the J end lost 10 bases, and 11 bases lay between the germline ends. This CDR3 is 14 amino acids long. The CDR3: CASSLVQYESPLHF. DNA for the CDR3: TGTGCCAGCAGCTTAGTGCAGTACGAGTCACCCCTCCACTTT.

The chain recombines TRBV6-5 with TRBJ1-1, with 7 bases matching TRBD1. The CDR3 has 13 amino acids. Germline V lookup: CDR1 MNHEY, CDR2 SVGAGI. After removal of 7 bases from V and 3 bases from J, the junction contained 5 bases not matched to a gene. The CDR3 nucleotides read TGTGCCAGCAACAGGGGAGAGGACACTGAAGCTTTCTTT. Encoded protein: CASNRGEDTEAFF.

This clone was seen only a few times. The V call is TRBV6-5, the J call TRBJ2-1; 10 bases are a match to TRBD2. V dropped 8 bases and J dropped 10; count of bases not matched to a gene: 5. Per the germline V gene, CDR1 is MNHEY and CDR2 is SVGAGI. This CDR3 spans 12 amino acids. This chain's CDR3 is CASGLAGEEQFF. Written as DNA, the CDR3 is TGTGCCAGCGGGCTAGCGGGGGAAGAGCAGTTCTTC.

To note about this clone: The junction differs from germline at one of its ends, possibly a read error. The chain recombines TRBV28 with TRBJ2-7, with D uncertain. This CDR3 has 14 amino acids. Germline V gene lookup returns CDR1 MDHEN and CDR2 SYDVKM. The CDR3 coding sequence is TGTGCCAGCAGTCTATGGCAGGTCACCTACGAGCAGTACTTC. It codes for CASSLWQVTYEQYF.

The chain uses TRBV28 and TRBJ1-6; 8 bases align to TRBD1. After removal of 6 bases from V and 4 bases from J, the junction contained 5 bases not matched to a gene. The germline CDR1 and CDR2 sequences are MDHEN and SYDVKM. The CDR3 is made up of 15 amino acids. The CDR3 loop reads CASRTGASYNSPLHF. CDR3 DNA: TGTGCCAGCAGGACAGGGGCCTCTTATAATTCACCCCTCCACTTT.

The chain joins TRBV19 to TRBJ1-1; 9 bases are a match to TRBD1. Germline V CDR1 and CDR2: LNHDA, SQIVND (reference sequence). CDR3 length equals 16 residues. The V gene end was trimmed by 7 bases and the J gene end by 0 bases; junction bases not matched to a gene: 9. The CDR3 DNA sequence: TGTGCCAGTAAGATCAGCCGGGACAGGGTGAACACTGAAGCTTTCTTT. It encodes CASKISRDRVNTEAFF.

Written as DNA, the CDR3 is TGTGCCTGGACCAGGGGAGGAGTGATGAACACTGAAGCTTTCTTT. Protein product: CAWTRGGVMNTEAFF. V usage is TRBV30 and J usage is TRBJ1-1, with a possible D match to TRBD1 (6 bases). V was pared by 4 bases and J by 0 bases, with 15 bases between. From germline, CDR1 is GTSNPN and CDR2 SVGIG (reference sequence). The CDR3 length is 15 residues.

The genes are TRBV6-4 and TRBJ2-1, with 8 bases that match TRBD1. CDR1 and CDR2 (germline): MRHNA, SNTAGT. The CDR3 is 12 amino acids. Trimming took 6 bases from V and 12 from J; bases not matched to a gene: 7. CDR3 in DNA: TGTGCCAGCAGCCTCGGGACAGGTCTGCAGTTCTTC. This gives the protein CASSLGTGLQFF.

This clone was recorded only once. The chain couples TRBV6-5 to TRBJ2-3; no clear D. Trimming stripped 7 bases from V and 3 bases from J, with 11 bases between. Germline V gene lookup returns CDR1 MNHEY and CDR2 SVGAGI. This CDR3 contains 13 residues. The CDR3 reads CASKPHNTDTQYF. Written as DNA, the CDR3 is TGTGCCAGCAAGCCCCACAATACAGATACGCAGTATTTT.

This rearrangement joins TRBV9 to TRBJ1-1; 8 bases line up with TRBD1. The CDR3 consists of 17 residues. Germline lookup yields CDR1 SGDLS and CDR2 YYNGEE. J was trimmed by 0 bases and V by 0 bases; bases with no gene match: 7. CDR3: CASSVEGTGFMNTEAFF. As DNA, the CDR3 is TGTGCCAGCAGCGTAGAGGGGACAGGCTTCATGAACACTGAAGCTTTCTTT.

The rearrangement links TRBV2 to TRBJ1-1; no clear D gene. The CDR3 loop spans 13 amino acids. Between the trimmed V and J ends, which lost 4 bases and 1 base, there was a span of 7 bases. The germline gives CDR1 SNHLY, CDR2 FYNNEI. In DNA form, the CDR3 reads TGTGCCAGCAGTGTCACGGGGAACACTGAAGCTTTCTTT. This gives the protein CASSVTGNTEAFF.

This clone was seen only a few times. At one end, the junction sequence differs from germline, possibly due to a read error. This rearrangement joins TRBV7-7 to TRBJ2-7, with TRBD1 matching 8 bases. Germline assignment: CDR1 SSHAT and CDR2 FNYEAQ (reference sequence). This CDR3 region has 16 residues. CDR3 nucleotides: TGTGCTAGCAGCTCCCCCCCCAGGGGGCGTCGGTACGAGCAGTACTTC. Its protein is CASSSPPRGRRYEQYF.

The CDR3, as DNA: TGTGCCAGCAGCGGGCAGGGATGGCCCTTGGGAAATCAGCCCCAGCATTTT. It codes for CASSGQGWPLGNQPQHF. V usage is TRBV7-8 and J usage is TRBJ1-5, with D possibly being TRBD1 (5 bases). The CDR3 spans 17 residues. From germline, CDR1 is SGHVS and CDR2 FQNEAQ. Trimming pared 5 bases from V and 4 bases from J, leaving 21 bases between.

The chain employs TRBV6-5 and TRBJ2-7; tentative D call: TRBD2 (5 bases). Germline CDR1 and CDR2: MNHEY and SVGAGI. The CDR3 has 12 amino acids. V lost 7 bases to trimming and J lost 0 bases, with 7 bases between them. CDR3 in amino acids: CASTGSSYEQYF. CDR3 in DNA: TGTGCCAGCACGGGAAGCTCCTACGAGCAGTACTTC.

CDR3: CASSERDRGRAFF. CDR3 nucleotides: TGTGCCAGCAGTGAAAGAGACAGGGGGCGAGCTTTCTTT. V usage is TRBV2 and J usage is TRBJ1-1; 10 nucleotides agree with TRBD1. CDR1 SNHLY and CDR2 FYNNEI come from the germline V gene. The ends lost 2 bases at V and 10 bases at J; junction bases unmatched: 4. The CDR3 is made up of 13 amino acids.

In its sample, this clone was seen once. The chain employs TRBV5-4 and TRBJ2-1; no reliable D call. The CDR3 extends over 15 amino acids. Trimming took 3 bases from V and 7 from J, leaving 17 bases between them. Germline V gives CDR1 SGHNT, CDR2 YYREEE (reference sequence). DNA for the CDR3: TGTGCCAGCAGCTCGCCCGTAGACTCACCAAATGAGCAGTTCTTC. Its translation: CASSSPVDSPNEQFF.

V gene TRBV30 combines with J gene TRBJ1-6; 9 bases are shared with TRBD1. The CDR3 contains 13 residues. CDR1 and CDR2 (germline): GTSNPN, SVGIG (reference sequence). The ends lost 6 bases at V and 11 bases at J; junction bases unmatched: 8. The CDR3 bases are TGTGCCTGTGAGGACAGGGGTGTACCACCCCTCCACTTT. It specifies CACEDRGVPPLHF.

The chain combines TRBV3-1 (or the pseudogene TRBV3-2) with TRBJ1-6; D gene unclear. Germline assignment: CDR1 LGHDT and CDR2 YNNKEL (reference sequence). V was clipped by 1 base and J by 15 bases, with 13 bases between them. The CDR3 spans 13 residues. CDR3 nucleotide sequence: TGTGCCAGCAGCCAAGGCTCCGTGAATTACCTCCACTTT. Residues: CASSQGSVNYLHF.

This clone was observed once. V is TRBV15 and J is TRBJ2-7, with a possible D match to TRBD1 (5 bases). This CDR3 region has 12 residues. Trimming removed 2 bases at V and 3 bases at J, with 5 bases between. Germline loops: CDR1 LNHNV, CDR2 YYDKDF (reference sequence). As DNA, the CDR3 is TGTGCCACCAGCAGACAGGGCTACGAGCAGTACTTC. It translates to CATSRQGYEQYF. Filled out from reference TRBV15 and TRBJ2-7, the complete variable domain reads DAMVIQNPRYQVTQFGKPVTLSCSQTLNHNVMYWYQQKSSQAPKLLFHYYDKDFNNEADTPDNFQSRRPNTSFCFLDIRSPGLGDTAMYLCATSRQGYEQYFGPGTRLTVT.

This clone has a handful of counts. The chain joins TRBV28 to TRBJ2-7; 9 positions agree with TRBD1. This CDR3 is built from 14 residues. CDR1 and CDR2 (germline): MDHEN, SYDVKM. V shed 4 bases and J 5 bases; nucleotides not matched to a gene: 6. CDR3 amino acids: CASSYTGGINEQYF. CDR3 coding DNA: TGTGCCAGCAGTTACACAGGGGGCATCAACGAGCAGTACTTC.

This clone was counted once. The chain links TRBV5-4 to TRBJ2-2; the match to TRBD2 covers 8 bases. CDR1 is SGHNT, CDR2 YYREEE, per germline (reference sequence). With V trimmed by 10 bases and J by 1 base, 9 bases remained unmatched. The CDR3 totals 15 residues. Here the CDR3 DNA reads TGTGCCCACGGGGTAGCGGGATTGAACACCGGGGAGCTGTTTTTT. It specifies CAHGVAGLNTGELFF.

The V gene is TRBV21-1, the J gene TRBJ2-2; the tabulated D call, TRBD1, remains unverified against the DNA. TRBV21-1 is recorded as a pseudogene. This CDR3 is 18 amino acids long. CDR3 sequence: CASSTSPGQVVPPGELFF. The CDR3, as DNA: TGTGCCAGCAGCACCTCTCCGGGACAGGTCGTCCCCCCCGGGGAGCTGTTTTTT.

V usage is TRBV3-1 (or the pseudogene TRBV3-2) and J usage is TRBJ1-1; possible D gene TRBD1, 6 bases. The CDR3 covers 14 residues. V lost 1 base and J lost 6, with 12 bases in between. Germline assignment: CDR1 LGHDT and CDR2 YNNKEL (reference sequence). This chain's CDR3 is CASSQVRGGAEAFF. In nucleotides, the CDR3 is TGTGCCAGCAGCCAAGTCAGGGGTGGCGCTGAAGCTTTCTTT.